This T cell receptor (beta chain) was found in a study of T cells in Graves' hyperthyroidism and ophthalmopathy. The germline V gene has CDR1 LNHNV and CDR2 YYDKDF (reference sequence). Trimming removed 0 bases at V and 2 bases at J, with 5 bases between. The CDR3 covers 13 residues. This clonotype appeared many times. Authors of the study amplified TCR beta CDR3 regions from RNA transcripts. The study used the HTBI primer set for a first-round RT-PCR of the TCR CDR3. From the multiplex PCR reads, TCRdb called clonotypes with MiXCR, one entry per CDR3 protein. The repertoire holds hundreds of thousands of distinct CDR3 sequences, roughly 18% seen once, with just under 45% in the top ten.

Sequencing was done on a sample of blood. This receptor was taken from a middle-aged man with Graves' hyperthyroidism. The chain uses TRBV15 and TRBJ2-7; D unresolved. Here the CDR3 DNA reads TGTGCCACCAGCAGAGATTCCACCTACGAGCAGTACTTC. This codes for CATSRDSTYEQYF.